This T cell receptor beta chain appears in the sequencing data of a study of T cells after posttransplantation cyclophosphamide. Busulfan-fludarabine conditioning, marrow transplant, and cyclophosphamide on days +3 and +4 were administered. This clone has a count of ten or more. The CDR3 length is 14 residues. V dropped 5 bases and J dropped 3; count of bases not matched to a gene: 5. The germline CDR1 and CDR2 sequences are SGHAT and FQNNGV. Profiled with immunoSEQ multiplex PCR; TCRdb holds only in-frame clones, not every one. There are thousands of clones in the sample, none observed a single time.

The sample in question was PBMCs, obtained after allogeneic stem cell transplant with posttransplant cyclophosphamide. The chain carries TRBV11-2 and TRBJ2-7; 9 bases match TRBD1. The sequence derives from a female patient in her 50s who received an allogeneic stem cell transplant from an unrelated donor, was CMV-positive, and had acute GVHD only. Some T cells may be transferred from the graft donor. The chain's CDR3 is CASSPGTGIYEQYF. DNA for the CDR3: TGTGCCAGCAGCCCCGGGACAGGGATCTACGAGCAGTACTTC.